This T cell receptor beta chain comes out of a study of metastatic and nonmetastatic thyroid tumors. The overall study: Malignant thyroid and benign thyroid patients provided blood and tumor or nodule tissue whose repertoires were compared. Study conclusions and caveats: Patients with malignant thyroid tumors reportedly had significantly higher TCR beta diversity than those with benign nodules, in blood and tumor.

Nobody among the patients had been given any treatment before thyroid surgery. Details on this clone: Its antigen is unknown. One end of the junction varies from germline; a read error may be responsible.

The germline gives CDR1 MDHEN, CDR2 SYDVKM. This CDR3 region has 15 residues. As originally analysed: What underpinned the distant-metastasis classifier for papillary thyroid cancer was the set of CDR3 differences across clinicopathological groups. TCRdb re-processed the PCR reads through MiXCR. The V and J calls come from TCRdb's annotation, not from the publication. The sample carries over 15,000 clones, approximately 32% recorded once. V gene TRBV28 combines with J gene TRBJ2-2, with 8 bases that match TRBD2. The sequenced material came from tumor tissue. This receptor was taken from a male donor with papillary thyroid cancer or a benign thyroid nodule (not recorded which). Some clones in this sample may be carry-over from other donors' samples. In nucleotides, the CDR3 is TGTGCCAGCAGTTCCCACGGGGGGGGGACCGTGGAGCTGTTTTTT. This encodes CASSSHGGGTVELFF.